This record concerns one TCR beta chain sequence. Its antigen is unknown. Within one base of it there is no much larger clone, and no base qualities were kept. Taken from cysteine to phenylalanine, the CDR3 has 15 residues. The sequence is cut down to CDR3 DNA, 45 bases in frame from base 1. V ends up 5 bases short and J 4 bases short, with an unmatched junction base count of 4. From the germline V gene, CDR1 is SGHTA and CDR2 is FQGTGA. The run used an Illumina HiSeq 1500. TCRdb reprocessed the public reads (quality trimming at Q25 with fastp, clone calling with MiXCR) and kept in-frame beta chains. Entries are consolidated by CDR3 protein sequence, retaining the most common genes and DNA. The sample table shows 60,000 to 85,000 distinct CDR3 sequences, and about 22% are seen once. The ten largest clones represent roughly three quarters of the sample. This sample stems from a study of T cell repertoires in cytomegalovirus infection (dated by TCRdb to about 2019). Study-wide context: Donor HLA type was relevant to the analysis, because carriage of CMV infection together with the matching HLA type was indicated by public TCR beta signatures. Results and caveats for the whole study, not just this receptor: Carriers of CMV infection plus the relevant HLA type were discriminated by the cumulative frequency of public TCR beta family members in the study cohort and in an independent approximately 360-donor cohort. The ex vivo response was dominated by HLA-C-restricted CMV-specific TCR beta clonotypes, and the single most frequent clonotype in two of eight donors was supplied by these HLA-C-restricted clonotypes.

Sequencing input: PBMCs, sequenced either directly or after in vitro stimulation (not recorded which). This TCR derives from a human donor in good health (CMV status not recorded). Some clones in this sample may be carry-over from other donors' samples. This receptor chain uses TRBV7-3 and TRBJ2-1; 11 bases in the middle match TRBD1. CDR3 sequence: CASSPGTGGYNEQFF. The bases read TGTGCCAGCAGCCCAGGGACAGGGGGGTACAATGAGCAGTTCTTC.